The 21 T cell receptor beta chains below come from one sample, sequenced in a study of vaccination and CD4 T cells after COVID-19. The assay that was used to sequence DNA from cultured CD4+ T cells was the Oncomine TCR Beta short-read assay. MiXCR was run by TCRdb on the PCR reads, yielding one entry per CDR3 protein. The sample contains 15,000 to 20,000 distinct CDR3 sequences, around 80% of which appear only once. The sample's treatment: roughly 10-day PBMC culture with coronavirus spike peptide pools or control peptides (ViraFEST assay). No antigen is known for these receptors. The starting material was CD4+ T cells from blood, cultured in vitro, obtained after SARS-CoV-2 vaccination. The source of these receptors is a human donor who received a COVID-19 vaccine.

V is TRBV30 and J is TRBJ1-2; 7 bases are a match to TRBD1. The CDR3 covers 14 residues. The J segment lost 3 bases and the V segment lost 3 bases, leaving 7 bases of the junction unmatched. Germline CDR1 and CDR2: GTSNPN and SVGIG (reference sequence). The CDR3 sequence: CAWRRQGSHYGYTF. The CDR3 nucleotides read TGTGCCTGGAGGAGACAGGGTAGTCACTATGGCTACACCTTC.

The chain uses TRBV7-8 and TRBJ2-2, with D perhaps TRBD2 (5 bases). V shed 2 bases and J shed 2 bases, with 18 bases lying between them. Germline-derived CDR1 and CDR2 are SGHVS and FQNEAQ. This CDR3 is built from 18 residues. For the CDR3, the DNA is TGTGCCAGCAGCTTAAAAAGCTCGGGGTTCGGAAACACCGGGGAGCTGTTTTTT. It is translated as CASSLKSSGFGNTGELFF.

This clonotype came up once. V usage is TRBV11-2 and J usage is TRBJ1-1; TRBD1 aligns across 10 bases. Germline V lookup: CDR1 SGHAT, CDR2 FQNNGV. After removal of 5 bases from V and 10 bases from J, the junction contained 10 bases not matched to a gene. The CDR3 is made up of 14 amino acids. As DNA, the CDR3 is TGTGCCAGCAGCGACGACAGGGGGCGCGTTGCAGCTTTCTTT. Amino acids: CASSDDRGRVAAFF.

The gene calls are TRBV20-1 and TRBJ2-2, with 9 bases identical to TRBD2. The CDR3 length is 17 residues. Looked up from germline, CDR1 is DFQATT and CDR2 is SNEGSKA (reference sequence). Unmatched junction bases numbered 13, after V lost 1 base and J lost 7 bases. CDR3 bases: TGCAGTGCTAGAGGCTACAGCGGGGGGCCCGAGGACGGGGAGCTGTTTTTT. It yields the protein CSARGYSGGPEDGELFF.

The CDR3 sequence: CAWSTQNTEAFF. The CDR3 bases are TGTGCCTGGAGTACCCAGAACACTGAAGCTTTCTTT. The chain has TRBV30 and TRBJ1-1; D remains ambiguous. The CDR3 runs to 12 residues. The germline gives CDR1 GTSNPN, CDR2 SVGIG (reference sequence). V was clipped by 2 bases and J by 1 base, with 5 bases between them.

The CDR3 loop reads CATSFGADGYTF. The DNA for the CDR3 is TGTGCCACCAGTTTTGGGGCGGATGGCTACACCTTC. The chain couples TRBV24-1 to TRBJ1-2; D possibly corresponds to TRBD1 (5 bases). Per the germline V gene, CDR1 is KGHDR and CDR2 is SFDVKD. The germline V and J ends were trimmed by 6 bases and 6 bases, with 10 bases remaining between them. The CDR3 sequence is 12 residues long.

This chain links TRBV7-2 with TRBJ1-6, with TRBD1 as a possible D gene (6 bases). Germline V gene sequence: CDR1 SGHTA, CDR2 FQGNSA. V lost 6 bases, J lost 7 bases, and 16 bases lay in between. There are 15 residues in the CDR3. The CDR3 here is CASSPVGGANSPLHF. The CDR3 nucleotides read TGTGCCAGCAGTCCCGTAGGGGGGGCGAATTCACCCCTCCACTTT. Using reference TRBV7-2 and TRBJ1-6 for the parts outside the CDR3, the full variable domain is GAGVSQSPSNKVTEKGKDVELRCDPISGHTALYWYRQSLGQGLEFLIYFQGNSAPDKSGLPSDRFSAERTGGSVSTLTIQRTQQEDSAVYLCASSPVGGANSPLHFGNGTRLTVT.

The gene calls are TRBV7-9 and TRBJ2-1; D not certain. The CDR3 has 12 amino acids. Germline V gives CDR1 SEHNR, CDR2 FQNEAQ (reference sequence). The V gene lost 1 base and the J gene lost 6 bases, with 4 bases spanning the gap. DNA for the CDR3: TGTGCCAGCAGCTTAGTTAGCAATGAGCAGTTCTTC. This codes for CASSLVSNEQFF.

The chain couples TRBV6-5 to TRBJ2-5; 11 bases line up with TRBD2. The V gene's germline CDR1 is MNHEY and CDR2 SVGAGI. The CDR3 loop spans 18 amino acids. The V gene end was trimmed by 0 bases and the J gene end by 5 bases; junction bases not matched to a gene: 11. CDR3 DNA sequence: TGTGCCAGCAGTTACTCGAGAGGTAGCGGGGGGGCCGGGGAGACCCAGTACTTC. It specifies CASSYSRGSGGAGETQYF.

This rearrangement joins TRBV7-3 to TRBJ2-1, with a weak D call TRBD2 (6 bases). Germline-derived CDR1 and CDR2 are SGHTA and FQGTGA. The CDR3 consists of 16 residues. V lost 5 bases and J 9 bases, leaving 23 bases between the germline ends. CDR3 loop: CASSPVGGLQYSEQFF. The CDR3 nucleotides read TGTGCCAGCAGCCCAGTCGGGGGACTCCAATATAGTGAGCAGTTCTTC.

J is TRBJ2-7 and V is TRBV7-2, with unresolved D. Trimming took off 2 bases at V and 2 bases at J, with 10 bases between the two ends. CDR3 length: 14 amino acids. Germline V lookup: CDR1 SGHTA, CDR2 FQGNSA. The CDR3 loop reads CASSLQGDAYEQYF. The CDR3 coding sequence is TGTGCCAGCAGCTTACAAGGTGACGCCTACGAGCAGTACTTC.

Notes on this clonotype: The conserved closing phenylalanine or tryptophan is absent in this CDR3, likely reflecting a read error. The chain joins TRBV7-2 to TRBJ1-6, with D unresolved. With 3 bases removed from V and 3 bases from J, the gap between germline ends came to 9 bases. CDR1 is SGHTA, CDR2 FQGNSA, per germline. The CDR3 contains 15 residues. The CDR3 nucleotides are TGTGCCAGCAGCTTGTCTCCCCGCTATAATTCACCCCTCCACTAT. Translating gives CASSLSPRYNSPLHY.

The CDR3 DNA is TGCAGTGCTGACAGGGCAGATACGCAGTATTTT. Translated, it gives CSADRADTQYF. The genes are TRBV20-1 and TRBJ2-3; 7 positions match TRBD1. The CDR3 covers 11 residues. V was clipped by 5 bases and J by 4 bases; unmatched bases: 0. Germline CDR1 and CDR2: DFQATT and SNEGSKA (reference sequence).

CDR3 sequence reads: CAWRTAYGYTF. CDR3 DNA: TGTGCCTGGAGGACAGCGTATGGCTACACCTTC. V gene TRBV30 combines with J gene TRBJ1-2; D is possibly TRBD1 (5 bases). Trimming took off 3 bases at V and 5 bases at J, with 7 bases between the two ends. The V gene's germline CDR1 is GTSNPN and CDR2 SVGIG (reference sequence). This CDR3 region has 11 residues. Supplemented by reference TRBV30 and TRBJ1-2, the full variable domain reads SQTIHQWPATLVQPVGSPLSLECTVEGTSNPNLYWYRQAAGRGLQLLFYSVGIGQISSEVPQNLSASRPQDRQFILSSKKLLLSDSGFYLCAWRTAYGYTFGSGTRLTVV.

In DNA form, the CDR3 reads TGTGCCAGCAGTTACTCGGCAGGGGGGGATCAGCCCCAGCATTTT. Translated: CASSYSAGGDQPQHF. J is TRBJ1-5 and V is TRBV6-5; 7 bases agree with TRBD1. Germline assignment: CDR1 MNHEY and CDR2 SVGAGI. The V gene end was trimmed by 0 bases and the J gene end by 5 bases; junction bases not matched to a gene: 4. This CDR3 is built from 15 residues.

This chain links TRBV20-1 with TRBJ1-2; 7 nucleotides agree with TRBD1. CDR3 length equals 13 residues. The ends lost 8 bases at V and 6 bases at J; junction bases unmatched: 12. CDR1 is DFQATT and CDR2 is SNEGSKA in the germline V gene (reference sequence). The CDR3 DNA sequence: TGCAGTCCGTGGAGAGGGGGCGAGAATGGCTACACCTTC. Translated: CSPWRGGENGYTF.

The V gene is TRBV12-3 or TRBV12-4, the J gene TRBJ1-2, with D perhaps matching TRBD1 (6 bases). The V end lost 6 bases, the J end lost 7 bases, and 18 bases lay between the germline ends. The CDR3 loop spans 14 amino acids. CDR3 loop: CASRPPGAGGGYTF. DNA of the CDR3: TGTGCCAGCAGGCCTCCGGGGGCTGGCGGTGGCTACACCTTC.

This rearrangement joins TRBV6-1 to TRBJ2-1; D call uncertain. The V gene lost 1 base and the J gene lost 2 bases, with 9 bases spanning the gap. The CDR3 consists of 15 residues. The germline gives CDR1 MNHNS, CDR2 SASEGT. CDR3 loop: CASSEEFTTYNEQFF. The CDR3 DNA reads TGTGCCAGCAGTGAAGAGTTTACTACCTACAATGAGCAGTTCTTC.

The genes are TRBV6-1 and TRBJ2-3; D perhaps matches TRBD2 (5 bases). Germline V gene sequence: CDR1 MNHNS, CDR2 SASEGT. V was clipped by 4 bases and J by 6 bases, with 11 bases between them. The CDR3 is 13 amino acids. In nucleotides, the CDR3 is TGTGCCAGCAGTGTCGAGAGAGGGGATACGCAGTATTTT. It yields the protein CASSVERGDTQYF.

The chain couples TRBV2 to TRBJ2-3; unclear D gene. The V gene lost 7 bases and the J gene lost 10 bases, with 12 bases spanning the gap. Germline V gives CDR1 SNHLY, CDR2 FYNNEI. This CDR3 comprises 11 residues. CDR3 DNA sequence: TGTGCCAGCACCCTGTTTGGTGCGCAGTATTTT. Residues: CASTLFGAQYF.

The chain has TRBV2 and TRBJ1-2; weak D call: TRBD1 (5 bases). Between the trimmed V and J ends, which lost 8 bases and 2 bases, there was a span of 21 bases. CDR3 length: 16 residues. Germline CDR1 SNHLY, CDR2 FYNNEI. This CDR3 is CASVIGRQRPNYGYTF. DNA of the CDR3: TGTGCCAGCGTTATCGGTCGACAGCGTCCGAACTATGGCTACACCTTC.